The 28 T cell receptor beta chains in this list originate from one sample, sequenced in a study of blood T cell repertoires in COVID-19. This table comes from immunoSEQ multiplex PCR, and its TCRdb copy is limited to in-frame clones, with some not included. Found here are some 200,000 clones, nearly 90% of them singletons; the top ten hold around 12%. The sample taken for sequencing was peripheral blood. The receptors were gathered from a young woman who had recovered from COVID-19.

J is TRBJ1-5 and V is TRBV18, with no clear D. The CDR3 sequence is 14 residues long. Germline V CDR1 and CDR2: KGHSH, LQKENI. Deletions cut 5 bases from V and 5 bases from J, with 13 bases between. The CDR3 DNA reads as TGTGCCAGCTCATCACAGCGAAATTATCAGCCCCAGCATTTT. Amino acid sequence: CASSSQRNYQPQHF.

The V and J genes are TRBV14 and TRBJ1-1; TRBD1 agrees at 7 bases. CDR1 SGHDN and CDR2 FVKESK come from the germline V gene. V was clipped by 4 bases and J by 2 bases; unmatched bases: 10. This CDR3 spans 16 amino acids. CDR3 residues: CASSRLRQGGNTEAFF. The CDR3 DNA reads as TGTGCCAGCAGCCGACTCCGACAGGGAGGAAACACTGAAGCTTTCTTT.

The chain couples TRBV4-2 to TRBJ2-5, with TRBD1 matching over 8 bases. This CDR3 comprises 14 residues. The V gene end was trimmed by 4 bases and the J gene end by 2 bases; junction bases not matched to a gene: 3. CDR1 is LGHNA and CDR2 is YNFKEQ in the germline V gene. CDR3 protein: CASSPTGVQETQYF. CDR3 nucleotides: TGTGCCAGCAGCCCGACAGGGGTACAAGAGACCCAGTACTTC.

The chain combines TRBV5-4 with TRBJ1-6; 7 bases fit TRBD1. V dropped 2 bases and J dropped 2; count of bases not matched to a gene: 4. This CDR3 has 16 residues. Germline V gives CDR1 SGHNT, CDR2 YYREEE (reference sequence). CDR3 region: CASSLAGGTYNSPLHF. The CDR3 DNA is TGTGCCAGCAGCTTAGCAGGGGGGACCTATAATTCACCCCTCCACTTT.

The rearrangement links TRBV27 to TRBJ1-1; no reliable D call. V was pared by 6 bases and J by 4 bases, with 12 bases between. CDR1 is MNHEY and CDR2 is SMNVEV in the germline V gene (reference sequence). The CDR3 covers 13 residues. The CDR3 DNA sequence: TGTGCCAGCAGACAGTGGCCTTTCACTGAAGCTTTCTTT. Encoded protein: CASRQWPFTEAFF.

V and J are TRBV6-5 and TRBJ1-1; D is uncertain. The V end was cut by 7 bases, the J end by 11 bases, with 20 bases between. This CDR3 contains 13 residues. The V gene's germline CDR1 is MNHEY and CDR2 SVGAGI. CDR3: CASKRRLSLWAFF. CDR3 sequence (DNA): TGTGCCAGCAAACGCAGGTTGTCGTTGTGGGCTTTCTTT.

The CDR3 here is CASSIVTLAGYNEQFF. The CDR3 DNA reads TGTGCCAGTAGTATAGTTACCCTAGCGGGGTACAATGAGCAGTTCTTC. J is TRBJ2-1 and V is TRBV19, with 9 bases matching TRBD2. The CDR3 is 16 residues long. Trimming took 1 base from V and 4 from J; bases not matched to a gene: 5. Germline V gene sequence: CDR1 LNHDA, CDR2 SQIVND (reference sequence).

The chain uses TRBV12-5 and TRBJ2-1; possibly TRBD1 for D (6 bases). Between the trimmed V and J ends, which lost 1 base and 12 bases, there was a span of 13 bases. CDR3 length: 13 residues. From germline, CDR1 is LGHNT and CDR2 FRNRAP. The CDR3 nucleotides read TGTGCTAGTGGTTTGGGGGGACATCTCTGGCAGTTCTTC. Its protein product is CASGLGGHLWQFF.

The chain combines TRBV29-1 with TRBJ2-1; 10 bases agree with TRBD2. Germline V lookup: CDR1 SQVTM, CDR2 ANQGSEA. V trimming: 6 bases; J trimming: 4 bases; junction bases outside the gene matches: 3. The CDR3 has 13 amino acids. This chain's CDR3 is CSVKLAGYNEQFF. The CDR3 DNA follows: TGCAGCGTGAAACTAGCGGGATACAATGAGCAGTTCTTC.

The table lists this clone with a count of one. The chain uses TRBV5-1 and TRBJ1-2, with 9 bases aligning to TRBD1. The CDR3 length is 13 residues. The germline V gene has CDR1 SGHRS and CDR2 YFSETQ. Trimming took 3 bases from V and 6 from J; bases not matched to a gene: 3. The CDR3 DNA reads as TGCGCCAGCAGCTATGGGACAGGGAATGGCTACACCTTC. Protein sequence: CASSYGTGNGYTF.

The gene calls are TRBV19 and TRBJ1-5; 7 nucleotides agree with TRBD1. J lost 7 bases, V lost 4 bases, and 4 bases had no gene match. There are 13 residues in the CDR3. Germline CDR1 and CDR2: LNHDA and SQIVND (reference sequence). The CDR3 nucleotides read TGTGCCAGTAGTAGACAGGGTAACCAGCCCCAGCATTTT. It translates to CASSRQGNQPQHF.

This chain connects TRBV18 to TRBJ2-2, with 12 positions matching TRBD2. Trimming cost V 2 bases and J 5 bases; bases outside gene matches: 3. The CDR3 covers 16 residues. CDR1 is KGHSH and CDR2 is LQKENI in the germline V gene. The CDR3 sequence: CASSPSLAGGTGELFF. The CDR3 coding sequence is TGTGCCAGCTCACCAAGCCTAGCGGGAGGGACCGGGGAGCTGTTTTTT.

This clone was counted once. This chain uses TRBV7-2 with TRBJ2-7, with D perhaps TRBD1 (5 bases). The length of the CDR3 is 14 residues. From germline, CDR1 is SGHTA and CDR2 FQGNSA. The V and J ends lost 4 bases and 6 bases respectively, with 16 bases between them. CDR3 in amino acids: CASSSRATGVEQYF. For the CDR3, the DNA is TGTGCCAGCAGCTCTCGGGCCACAGGCGTCGAGCAGTACTTC. Supplemented by reference TRBV7-2 and TRBJ2-7, the full variable domain reads GAGVSQSPSNKVTEKGKDVELRCDPISGHTALYWYRQSLGQGLEFLIYFQGNSAPDKSGLPSDRFSAERTGGSVSTLTIQRTQQEDSAVYLCASSSRATGVEQYFGPGTRLTVT.

The V gene is TRBV7-7, the J gene TRBJ2-6; D is unresolved. This CDR3 has 14 residues. The germline V and J ends were trimmed by 5 bases and 2 bases, with 7 bases remaining between them. Looked up from germline, CDR1 is SSHAT and CDR2 is FNYEAQ (reference sequence). CDR3: CASSPTAGANVLTF. Here the CDR3 DNA reads TGTGCCAGCAGCCCAACTGCTGGGGCCAACGTCCTGACTTTC.

The chain employs TRBV10-2 and TRBJ2-7; possible D gene TRBD2, 6 bases. The V gene's germline CDR1 is WSHSY and CDR2 SAAADI. The CDR3 runs 10 residues. The V end lost 8 bases, the J end lost 5 bases, and 7 bases lay between the germline ends. The CDR3 bases are TGCGCCAGCGGAGGGAACGAGCAGTACTTC. Its protein is CASGGNEQYF.

The V call is TRBV4-3, the J call TRBJ2-1; D call uncertain. The germline V gene has CDR1 LGHNA and CDR2 YSLEER. The CDR3 runs 14 residues. V lost 5 bases and J lost 6, with 14 bases in between. This chain's CDR3 is CASSENSVGNEQFF. The CDR3 DNA sequence: TGCGCCAGCAGCGAAAACTCGGTCGGCAATGAGCAGTTCTTC.

In this sample, this clone turned up once. The rearrangement uses TRBV2 and TRBJ1-5; 10 nucleotides align to TRBD1. The CDR3 consists of 15 residues. J lost 4 bases, V lost 2 bases, and 2 bases had no gene match. Germline V lookup: CDR1 SNHLY, CDR2 FYNNEI. The CDR3 region has the DNA TGTGCCAGCAGTGAATGGGACAGGGGTAATCAGCCCCAGCATTTT. Protein product: CASSEWDRGNQPQHF.

In DNA form, the CDR3 reads TGTGCCAGTAGTATAGCTCCGGGACTGTCGTCCTACGAGCAGTACTTC. Translating it yields CASSIAPGLSSYEQYF. The chain joins TRBV19 to TRBJ2-7, with TRBD2 as a possible D gene (6 bases). The CDR3 has 16 residues. V lost 1 base and J 1 base, leaving 14 bases between the germline ends. Germline lookup yields CDR1 LNHDA and CDR2 SQIVND (reference sequence). Filled out from reference TRBV19 and TRBJ2-7, the complete variable domain reads DGGITQSPKYLFRKEGQNVTLSCEQNLNHDAMYWYRQDPGQGLRLIYYSQIVNDFQKGDIAEGYSVSREKKESFPLTVTSAQKNPTAFYLCASSIAPGLSSYEQYFGPGTRLTVT.

The chain joins TRBV4-3 to TRBJ2-2, with 15 bases that match TRBD2. The ends lost 0 bases at V and 0 bases at J; junction bases unmatched: 5. Germline values: CDR1 LGHNA, CDR2 YSLEER. The CDR3 has 20 residues. This CDR3 is CASSQDWTSGRVSNTGELFF. The CDR3 DNA reads as TGCGCCAGCAGCCAAGATTGGACTAGCGGGAGGGTGTCGAACACCGGGGAGCTGTTTTTT.

The genes are TRBV5-6 and TRBJ2-1; D may be TRBD1 (6 bases). Trimming took 4 bases from V and 4 from J, leaving 9 bases between them. CDR3 length: 13 amino acids. Looked up from germline, CDR1 is SGHDT and CDR2 is YYEEEE. CDR3 residues: CASSHDRYNEQFF. CDR3 nucleotides: TGTGCCAGCAGCCATGACAGGTACAATGAGCAGTTCTTC.

This chain connects TRBV5-6 to TRBJ1-5; no firm D call. Germline CDR1 SGHDT, CDR2 YYEEEE. The CDR3 spans 13 residues. V lost 4 bases to trimming and J lost 0 bases, with 5 bases between them. CDR3 nucleotide sequence: TGTGCCAGCAGCACCGGTAGCAATCAGCCCCAGCATTTT. Its translation is CASSTGSNQPQHF.

DNA of the CDR3: TGTGCCAGTAGTCAGGGGTGGGGTGGGCGCAATCAGCCCCAGCATTTT. Its protein product is CASSQGWGGRNQPQHF. This rearrangement joins TRBV19 to TRBJ1-5, with D perhaps matching TRBD1 (6 bases). Trimming removed 5 bases at V and 2 bases at J, with 16 bases between. This CDR3 spans 16 amino acids. Germline CDR1 is LNHDA and CDR2 is SQIVND (reference sequence).

This chain connects TRBV27 to TRBJ2-5, with 7 bases that match TRBD1. The CDR3 totals 15 residues. Germline trimming cut 3 bases from V and 1 base from J; bases unmatched to any gene: 5. From germline, CDR1 is MNHEY and CDR2 SMNVEV (reference sequence). CDR3 sequence: CASSFWTGRQETQYF. For the CDR3, the DNA is TGTGCCAGCAGTTTTTGGACAGGACGCCAAGAGACCCAGTACTTC.

This chain uses TRBV5-6 with TRBJ1-1; D gene uncertain. CDR1 is SGHDT, CDR2 YYEEEE, per germline. Trimming took off 0 bases at V and 6 bases at J, with 9 bases between the two ends. This CDR3 contains 13 residues. The CDR3 sequence: CASSLGRVAEAFF. DNA for the CDR3: TGTGCCAGCAGCTTGGGGAGGGTCGCTGAAGCTTTCTTT.

The chain recombines TRBV19 with TRBJ2-3; 10 nucleotides line up with TRBD2. Germline V gene lookup returns CDR1 LNHDA and CDR2 SQIVND (reference sequence). The CDR3 sequence is 12 residues long. Trimming took 6 bases from V and 12 from J; bases not matched to a gene: 6. The CDR3 DNA reads as TGTGCCAGTAGGGCTAGCGGGGGTCCCCAGTATTTT. It yields the protein CASRASGGPQYF.

There are a few counts of this clone. This sequence joins TRBV4-3 and TRBJ1-5, with 7 bases identical to TRBD1. The V segment lost 4 bases and the J segment 2 bases; nucleotides outside the gene matches: 2. CDR1 is LGHNA and CDR2 is YSLEER in the germline V gene. This CDR3 spans 14 amino acids. Here the CDR3 DNA reads TGCGCCAGCAGCCTCGACAGGGGCAATCAGCCCCAGCATTTT. It translates to CASSLDRGNQPQHF.

The V and J genes are TRBV4-1 and TRBJ2-3; TRBD2 matches 11 bases. CDR1 is MGHRA and CDR2 is YSYEKL in the germline V gene. The junction had 10 bases not matched to a gene; V was cut back by 6 bases and J by 5 bases. The CDR3 has 16 amino acids. CDR3 region: CASRGGSGRAVDTQYF. CDR3 DNA sequence: TGCGCCAGCAGGGGCGGTAGCGGGAGGGCCGTAGATACGCAGTATTTT.

This chain links TRBV5-1 with TRBJ2-2; a possible D gene is TRBD2 (6 bases). From germline, CDR1 is SGHRS and CDR2 YFSETQ. Deletions cut 6 bases from V and 5 bases from J, with 23 bases between. The CDR3 sequence is 17 residues long. CDR3 loop: CASNPTALAWGTGELFF. The DNA for the CDR3 is TGCGCCAGCAACCCTACGGCCCTAGCGTGGGGGACCGGGGAGCTGTTTTTT.